Below are 26 T cell receptor beta chains sequenced from a single sample in a study of metastatic and nonmetastatic thyroid tumors. Patients underwent thyroid surgery, and none had received any treatment before it. Using MiXCR, TCRdb reanalyzed the PCR reads. The table lists about 47,000 clones, 20% to 25% of them singletons. The specimen was blood. The receptor set was obtained from a male donor with papillary thyroid cancer or a benign thyroid nodule (not recorded which). Some clones in this sample may be carry-over from other donors' samples.

There are many counts of this clone. A much larger clone lies a single base off, so this may be a read error. The chain couples TRBV2 to TRBJ2-7, with a possible D match to TRBD1 (6 bases). The CDR3 consists of 13 residues. Germline V gives CDR1 SNHLY, CDR2 FYNNEI. As DNA, the CDR3 is TGTGCCAGCAGTGGCCAGGGGAACTACGAGCAGTGCTTC. It yields the protein CASSGQGNYEQCF.

The sample holds many counts of this clone. This chain connects TRBV2 to TRBJ2-3; the D gene is possibly TRBD2 (6 bases). V lost 6 bases to trimming and J lost 2 bases, with 12 bases between them. There are 14 residues in the CDR3. Germline lookup yields CDR1 SNHLY and CDR2 FYNNEI. In DNA, the CDR3 is TGTGCCAGCAGGCCGGGACTGATCACAGATACGCAGTATTTT. This translates into CASRPGLITDTQYF.

The rearrangement uses TRBV7-9 and TRBJ2-1, with D possibly matching TRBD2 (6 bases). Germline CDR1 reads SEHNR; CDR2 reads FQNEAQ (reference sequence). Between the trimmed V and J ends, which lost 5 bases and 5 bases, there was a span of 7 bases. CDR3 length: 12 residues. The CDR3 DNA reads as TGTGCCAGCAGCCGCGGGGACAATGAGCAGTTCTTC. Its protein is CASSRGDNEQFF.

V usage is TRBV11-1 and J usage is TRBJ2-7; 10 nucleotides agree with TRBD1. Germline V gives CDR1 SGHAT, CDR2 FQDESV (reference sequence). V lost 6 bases to trimming and J lost 2 bases; unmatched junction nucleotides: 7. The CDR3 covers 15 residues. The CDR3 nucleotides are TGTGCCAGCAGACGGGGACAGGGGATCCCCTACGAGCAGTACTTC. It encodes CASRRGQGIPYEQYF. Looking up the rest from reference TRBV11-1 and TRBJ2-7 gives the full variable domain: EAEVAQSPRYKITEKSQAVAFWCDPISGHATLYWYRQILGQGPELLVQFQDESVVDDSQLPKDRFSAERLKGVDSTLKIQPAELGDSAMYLCASRRGQGIPYEQYFGPGTRLTVT.

The V gene is TRBV20-1, the J gene TRBJ1-4; unclear D gene. The CDR3 is made up of 16 amino acids. Looked up from germline, CDR1 is DFQATT and CDR2 is SNEGSKA (reference sequence). The germline V and J ends were trimmed by 0 bases and 7 bases, with 18 bases remaining between them. This CDR3 reads CSARDLRRPAGEKLFF. DNA for the CDR3: TGCAGTGCTAGAGATCTCAGAAGGCCAGCGGGTGAAAAACTGTTTTTT.

This clone was counted many times. An end of the junction does not agree with germline; a read error may underlie this. This sequence joins TRBV2 and TRBJ1-4, with D possibly being TRBD1 (5 bases). Germline lookup yields CDR1 SNHLY and CDR2 FYNNEI. The length of the CDR3 is 12 residues. CDR3 region: CASRPPTPGRYF. The CDR3 region has the DNA TGTGCCAGCAGACCCCCTACTCCGGGACGGTATTTT. Full variable domain (rest looked up from reference TRBV2 and TRBJ1-4): EPEVTQTPSHQVTQMGQEVILRCVPISNHLYFYWYRQILGQKVEFLVSFYNNEISEKSEIFDDQFSVERPDGSNFTLKIRSTKLEDSAMYFCASRPPTPGRYFGSGTQLSVL.

This clone has just a few counts. The chain carries TRBV4-1 and TRBJ2-1, with 11 bases matching TRBD2. CDR1 is MGHRA and CDR2 is YSYEKL in the germline V gene. This CDR3 has 15 residues. V shed 2 bases and J 7 bases; nucleotides not matched to a gene: 4. The DNA of the CDR3 is TGCGCCAGCAGCCAACTAGCGGGGGGCCAGAATGAGCAGTTCTTC. Its protein is CASSQLAGGQNEQFF.

This clone was recorded at least ten times. The V and J genes are TRBV5-4 and TRBJ2-1, with D unclear. The germline V and J ends were trimmed by 1 base and 4 bases, with 12 bases remaining between them. From germline, CDR1 is SGHNT and CDR2 YYREEE (reference sequence). The CDR3 runs to 15 residues. The CDR3 here is CASSLNTFLYNEQFF. DNA for the CDR3: TGTGCCAGCAGCTTGAACACTTTCCTTTACAATGAGCAGTTCTTC.

J is TRBJ2-7 and V is TRBV2; D might be TRBD1 (6 bases). Between the trimmed V and J ends, which lost 8 bases and 3 bases, there was a span of 23 bases. The germline CDR1 and CDR2 sequences are SNHLY and FYNNEI. The CDR3 covers 16 residues. The CDR3 nucleotides are TGTGCCAGCTGGAATGATTACGGGGACAATGACTACGAGCAGTACGTC. Translation gives CASWNDYGDNDYEQYV.

This clone was picked up many times. The genes are TRBV18 and TRBJ2-5; D might be TRBD1 (5 bases). The CDR3 covers 13 residues. The germline V and J ends were trimmed by 0 bases and 5 bases, with 7 bases remaining between them. The germline V gene encodes CDR1 KGHSH and CDR2 LQKENI. As DNA, the CDR3 is TGTGCCAGCTCACCACCGGCAGGGGAGACCCAGTACTTC. Its translation is CASSPPAGETQYF.

V usage is TRBV6-1 and J usage is TRBJ2-2, with D perhaps TRBD2 (5 bases). Germline V gene lookup returns CDR1 MNHNS and CDR2 SASEGT. The V and J ends lost 7 bases and 0 bases respectively, with 15 bases between them. The CDR3 is 16 residues long. CDR3 residues: CASTLVPGSNTGELFF. CDR3 DNA sequence: TGTGCCAGCACTCTAGTACCGGGATCGAACACCGGGGAGCTGTTTTTT.

This clone has just a few counts. V gene TRBV5-4 combines with J gene TRBJ1-4, with TRBD1 matching over 7 bases. The V gene's germline CDR1 is SGHNT and CDR2 YYREEE (reference sequence). V dropped 5 bases and J dropped 5; count of bases not matched to a gene: 9. The CDR3 sequence is 15 residues long. CDR3 bases: TGTGCCAGCAGTTCCTCGGGACAGAGAAATGAAAAACTGTTTTTT. It yields the protein CASSSSGQRNEKLFF. Based on the CDR3 plus reference TRBV5-4 and TRBJ1-4, the full variable domain is ETGVTQSPTHLIKTRGQQVTLRCSSQSGHNTVSWYQQALGQGPQFIFQYYREEENGRGNFPPRFSGLQFPNYSSELNVNALELDDSALYLCASSSSGQRNEKLFFGSGTQLSVL.

This clone was recorded at least ten times. V gene TRBV19 combines with J gene TRBJ1-1; D remains unclear. From germline, CDR1 is LNHDA and CDR2 SQIVND (reference sequence). The CDR3 extends over 13 amino acids. V was trimmed by 5 bases and J by 1 base, leaving 8 bases between them. CDR3 DNA: TGTGCCAGTAGTCTTTGGGGGAACACTGAAGCTTTCTTT. Translating it yields CASSLWGNTEAFF.

The rearrangement joins TRBV7-9 to TRBJ1-4, with TRBD1 as a possible D gene (6 bases). The germline V and J ends were trimmed by 4 bases and 2 bases, with 8 bases remaining between them. There are 14 residues in the CDR3. Per germline, CDR1 SEHNR and CDR2 FQNEAQ (reference sequence). Here the CDR3 reads CASSWRGTNEKLFF. DNA of the CDR3: TGTGCCAGCAGCTGGAGGGGGACTAATGAAAAACTGTTTTTT.

Many counts were recorded for this clone. CDR3 residues: CASSLGFSSYNEQFF. CDR3 coding DNA: TGTGCCAGTAGTTTGGGCTTTAGCTCCTACAATGAGCAGTTCTTC. V and J are TRBV19 and TRBJ2-1, with D unresolved. Looked up from germline, CDR1 is LNHDA and CDR2 is SQIVND (reference sequence). Trimming left V 5 bases short and J 0 bases short, with 11 bases between. The CDR3 is 15 residues long.

The V call is TRBV27, the J call TRBJ1-6, with 7 nucleotides matching TRBD1. The CDR3 sequence is 15 residues long. The junction had 2 bases not matched to a gene; V was cut back by 2 bases and J by 4 bases. Per the germline V gene, CDR1 is MNHEY and CDR2 is SMNVEV (reference sequence). CDR3 residues: CASSLKQGYNSPLHF. As DNA, the CDR3 is TGTGCCAGCAGTTTAAAACAGGGGTATAATTCACCCCTCCACTTT.

This clone appeared many times. This may be a read error: a much more frequent sequence differs by one nucleotide. Here the CDR3 reads CANSQGMDTQYF. The CDR3 DNA sequence: TGTGCCAACAGCCAAGGGATGGATACGCAGTATTTT. This chain links TRBV3-1 with TRBJ2-3; D remains ambiguous. The CDR3 is 12 amino acids. Germline CDR1 is LGHDT and CDR2 is YNNKEL (reference sequence).

The chain couples TRBV30 to TRBJ2-7; the D is unclear. V shed 0 bases and J shed 3 bases, with 12 bases lying between them. CDR1 is GTSNPN and CDR2 is SVGIG in the germline V gene (reference sequence). The CDR3 consists of 14 residues. The CDR3 reads CAWSVLDGFYEQYF. The CDR3 nucleotides are TGTGCCTGGAGTGTACTCGACGGGTTCTACGAGCAGTACTTC.

This clone occurred many times. The chain recombines TRBV19 with TRBJ2-1; D not resolved. Germline CDR1 is LNHDA and CDR2 is SQIVND (reference sequence). The CDR3 covers 14 residues. V lost 8 bases, J lost 0 bases, and 11 bases lay in between. The CDR3 loop reads CASAPMNSYNEQFF. CDR3 bases: TGTGCCAGTGCCCCTATGAACTCCTACAATGAGCAGTTCTTC.

This clone was observed many times. The V and J genes are TRBV5-1 and TRBJ2-7; D is perhaps TRBD1 (6 bases). The CDR3 spans 15 residues. V was cut by 1 base and J by 0 bases, with 11 bases left in between. The V gene's germline CDR1 is SGHRS and CDR2 YFSETQ. This chain's CDR3 is CASSLTDSSSYEQYF. DNA for the CDR3: TGCGCCAGCAGCTTGACGGACAGTAGCTCCTACGAGCAGTACTTC.

This clone was seen ten or more times. V and J are TRBV6-1 and TRBJ1-4, with 9 bases aligning to TRBD1. Looked up from germline, CDR1 is MNHNS and CDR2 is SASEGT. The V and J ends lost 6 bases and 6 bases, in that order; junction bases with no gene match: 5. CDR3 length equals 14 residues. CDR3 loop: CASSSQGAHEKLFF. CDR3 in DNA: TGTGCCAGCAGCTCACAGGGGGCGCATGAAAAACTGTTTTTT.

V gene TRBV5-1 combines with J gene TRBJ2-5; D is unresolved. The V end lost 0 bases, the J end lost 1 base, and 7 bases lay between the germline ends. This CDR3 region has 14 residues. The germline V gene has CDR1 SGHRS and CDR2 YFSETQ. The CDR3 DNA reads TGCGCCAGCAGCTTGGGTGACTTCCAAGAGACCCAGTACTTC. It yields the protein CASSLGDFQETQYF.

The sample holds many counts of this clone. The chain couples TRBV4-1 to TRBJ1-5; D not certain. The CDR3 has 15 residues. In germline, CDR1 is MGHRA, CDR2 YSYEKL. Trimming removed 4 bases from V and 6 bases from J, with 16 bases in between. The CDR3 DNA follows: TGCGCCAGCAGCCCCATTTTGCGTTTCGGTCAGCCCCAGCATTTT. Its protein is CASSPILRFGQPQHF.

In the case of this clone: A much larger clone lies a single base off, so this may be a read error. The chain has TRBV5-1 and TRBJ2-5; TRBD2 aligns across 7 bases. There are 17 residues in the CDR3. Germline V CDR1 and CDR2: SGHRS, YFSETQ. Unmatched junction bases numbered 13, after V lost 1 base and J lost 4 bases. CDR3: CASSLRLAVGSGETQYF. As DNA, the CDR3 is TGCGCCAGCAGCTTGAGGCTAGCGGTAGGTTCGGGAGAGACCCAGTACTTC. The full variable domain, completed using reference TRBV5-1 and TRBJ2-5, is KAGVTQTPRYLIKTRGQQVTLSCSPISGHRSVSWYQQTPGQGLQFLFEYFSETQRNKGNFPGRFSGRQFSNSRSEMNVSTLELGDSALYLCASSLRLAVGSGETQYFGPGTRLLVL.

This clone has at least ten counts. The chain links TRBV7-9 to TRBJ1-6; 8 bases match TRBD1. The V gene end was trimmed by 4 bases and the J gene end by 5 bases; junction bases not matched to a gene: 13. Germline CDR1 and CDR2: SEHNR and FQNEAQ (reference sequence). There are 18 residues in the CDR3. CDR3 amino acids: CASSSIPGTGTDNSPLHF. The CDR3 DNA reads TGTGCCAGCAGCTCCATCCCCGGGACAGGAACCGATAATTCACCCCTCCACTTT.

A remark on this clone: Its ends do not fully match the called genes, so a read error is possible. The rearrangement links TRBV7-9 to TRBJ1-2, with 7 bases lining up with TRBD1. The CDR3 covers 15 residues. Germline CDR1 and CDR2: SEHNR and FQNEAQ (reference sequence). The CDR3 spells CAISLVLGRGRVYTF. Written as DNA, the CDR3 is TGTGCCATCAGCTTGGTCTTAGGGAGGGGGCGAGTCTACACCTTC.